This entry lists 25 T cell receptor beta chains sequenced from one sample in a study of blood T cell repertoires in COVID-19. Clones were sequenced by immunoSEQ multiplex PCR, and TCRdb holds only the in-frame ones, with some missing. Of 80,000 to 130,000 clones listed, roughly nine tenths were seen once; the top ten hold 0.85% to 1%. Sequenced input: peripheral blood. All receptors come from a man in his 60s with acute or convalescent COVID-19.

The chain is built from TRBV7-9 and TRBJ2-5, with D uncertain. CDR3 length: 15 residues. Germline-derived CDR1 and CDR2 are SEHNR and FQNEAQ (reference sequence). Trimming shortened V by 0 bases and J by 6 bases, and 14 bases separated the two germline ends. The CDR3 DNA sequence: TGTGCCAGCAGCTTAGCTGTGGGCGTCGAAAAGACCCAGTACTTC. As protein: CASSLAVGVEKTQYF.

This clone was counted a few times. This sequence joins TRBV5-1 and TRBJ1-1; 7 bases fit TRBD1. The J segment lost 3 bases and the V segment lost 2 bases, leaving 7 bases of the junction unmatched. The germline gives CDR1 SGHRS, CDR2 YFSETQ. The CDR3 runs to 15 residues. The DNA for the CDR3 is TGCGCCAGCAGCTTCGGGGACAGATACTACACTGAAGCTTTCTTT. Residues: CASSFGDRYYTEAFF.

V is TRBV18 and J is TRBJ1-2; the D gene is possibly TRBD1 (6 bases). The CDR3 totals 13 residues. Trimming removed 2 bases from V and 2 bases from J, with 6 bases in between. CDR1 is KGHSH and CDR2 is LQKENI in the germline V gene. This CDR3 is CASSPGQNYGYTF. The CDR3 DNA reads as TGTGCCAGCTCACCAGGACAGAACTATGGCTACACCTTC.

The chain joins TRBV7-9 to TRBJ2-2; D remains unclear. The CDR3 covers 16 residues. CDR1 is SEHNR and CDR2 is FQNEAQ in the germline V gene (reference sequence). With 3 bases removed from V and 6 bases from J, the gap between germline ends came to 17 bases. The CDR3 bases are TGTGCCAGCAGCTTTTATAGGAACCTAGACGCCGGGGAGCTGTTTTTT. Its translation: CASSFYRNLDAGELFF.

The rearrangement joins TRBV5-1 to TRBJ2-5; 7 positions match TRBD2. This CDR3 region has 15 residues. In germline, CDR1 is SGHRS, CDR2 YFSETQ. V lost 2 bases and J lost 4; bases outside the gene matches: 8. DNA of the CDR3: TGCGCCAGCAGCTTCGGGCGGGAGTATAGAGAGACCCAGTACTTC. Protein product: CASSFGREYRETQYF. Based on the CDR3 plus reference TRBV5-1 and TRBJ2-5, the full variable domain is KAGVTQTPRYLIKTRGQQVTLSCSPISGHRSVSWYQQTPGQGLQFLFEYFSETQRNKGNFPGRFSGRQFSNSRSEMNVSTLELGDSALYLCASSFGREYRETQYFGPGTRLLVL.

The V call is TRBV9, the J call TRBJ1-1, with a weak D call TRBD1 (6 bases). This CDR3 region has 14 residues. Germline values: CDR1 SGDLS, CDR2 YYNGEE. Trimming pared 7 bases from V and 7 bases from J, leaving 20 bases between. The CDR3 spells CASSPTGFYGEAFF. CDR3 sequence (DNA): TGTGCCAGCTCGCCTACAGGGTTTTACGGTGAAGCTTTCTTT.

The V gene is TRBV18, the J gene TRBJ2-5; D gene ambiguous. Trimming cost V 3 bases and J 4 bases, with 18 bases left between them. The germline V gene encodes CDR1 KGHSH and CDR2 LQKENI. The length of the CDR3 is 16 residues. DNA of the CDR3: TGTGCCAGCTCACCTTCCCAGGTGGGCGTAGGAGAGACCCAGTACTTC. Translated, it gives CASSPSQVGVGETQYF.

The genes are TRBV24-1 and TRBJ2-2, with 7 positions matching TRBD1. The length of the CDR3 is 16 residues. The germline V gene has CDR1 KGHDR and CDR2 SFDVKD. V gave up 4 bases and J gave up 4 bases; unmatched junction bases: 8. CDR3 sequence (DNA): TGTGCCACCAGTGACCCCACAGGGGACGGCACCGGGGAGCTGTTTTTT. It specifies CATSDPTGDGTGELFF.

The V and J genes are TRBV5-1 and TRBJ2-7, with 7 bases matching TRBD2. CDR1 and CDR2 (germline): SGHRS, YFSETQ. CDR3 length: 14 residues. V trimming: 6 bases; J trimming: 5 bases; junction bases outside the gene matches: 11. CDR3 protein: CASTLVGGADEQYF. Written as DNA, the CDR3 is TGCGCCAGCACTCTCGTGGGAGGGGCAGACGAGCAGTACTTC.

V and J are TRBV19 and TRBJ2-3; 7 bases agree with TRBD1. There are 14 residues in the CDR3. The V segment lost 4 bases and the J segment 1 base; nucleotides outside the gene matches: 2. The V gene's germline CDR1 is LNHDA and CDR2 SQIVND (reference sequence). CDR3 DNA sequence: TGTGCCAGTAGTACCACAGGGGGCACAGATACGCAGTATTTT. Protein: CASSTTGGTDTQYF.

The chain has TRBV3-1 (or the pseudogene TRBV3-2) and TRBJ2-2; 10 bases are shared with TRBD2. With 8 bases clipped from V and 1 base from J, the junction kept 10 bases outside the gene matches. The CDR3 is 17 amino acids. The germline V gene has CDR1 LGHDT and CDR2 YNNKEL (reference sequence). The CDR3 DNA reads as TGTGCCAGCCGAGGACTAGCGGCAACCAAGAACACCGGGGAGCTGTTTTTT. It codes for CASRGLAATKNTGELFF.

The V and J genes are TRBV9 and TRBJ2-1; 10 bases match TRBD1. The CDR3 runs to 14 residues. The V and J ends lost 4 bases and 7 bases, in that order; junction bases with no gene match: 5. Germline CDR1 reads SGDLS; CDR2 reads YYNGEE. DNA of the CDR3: TGTGCCAGCAGCCCCCGGGACAGGGGAAATGAGCAGTTCTTC. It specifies CASSPRDRGNEQFF.

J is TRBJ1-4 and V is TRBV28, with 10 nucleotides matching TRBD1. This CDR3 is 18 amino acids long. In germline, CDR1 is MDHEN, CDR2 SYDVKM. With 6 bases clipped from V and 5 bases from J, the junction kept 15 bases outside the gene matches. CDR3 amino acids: CASSPRDRGFGLNEKLFF. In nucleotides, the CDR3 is TGTGCCAGCAGCCCCCGGGACAGGGGATTTGGCTTAAATGAAAAACTGTTTTTT.

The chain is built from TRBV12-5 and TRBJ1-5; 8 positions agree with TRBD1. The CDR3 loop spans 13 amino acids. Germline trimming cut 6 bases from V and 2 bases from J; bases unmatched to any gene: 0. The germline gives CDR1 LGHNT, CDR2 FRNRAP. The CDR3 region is CASGTGGNQPQHF. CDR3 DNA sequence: TGTGCTAGTGGGACAGGGGGCAATCAGCCCCAGCATTTT.

The CDR3 DNA is TGTGCCAGCAGTGAAGGCTCCTATAGCAATCAGCCCCAGCATTTT. Translated, it gives CASSEGSYSNQPQHF. This sequence joins TRBV6-1 and TRBJ1-5, with unresolved D. There are 15 residues in the CDR3. The V and J ends lost 1 base and 0 bases respectively, with 7 bases between them. Germline CDR1 and CDR2: MNHNS and SASEGT.

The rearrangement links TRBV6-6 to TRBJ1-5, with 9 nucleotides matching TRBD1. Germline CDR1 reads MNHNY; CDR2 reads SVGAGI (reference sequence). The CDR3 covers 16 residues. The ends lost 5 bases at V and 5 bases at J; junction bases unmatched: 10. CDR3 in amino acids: CASSLKPGQGDQPQHF. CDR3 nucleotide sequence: TGTGCCAGCAGTCTGAAACCGGGACAGGGTGATCAGCCCCAGCATTTT.

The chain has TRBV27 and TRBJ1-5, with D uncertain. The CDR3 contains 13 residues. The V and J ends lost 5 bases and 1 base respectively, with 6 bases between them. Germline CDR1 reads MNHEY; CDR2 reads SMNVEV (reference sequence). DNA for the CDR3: TGTGCCAGCAGTCCTGTAAGCAATCAGCCCCAGCATTTT. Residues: CASSPVSNQPQHF.

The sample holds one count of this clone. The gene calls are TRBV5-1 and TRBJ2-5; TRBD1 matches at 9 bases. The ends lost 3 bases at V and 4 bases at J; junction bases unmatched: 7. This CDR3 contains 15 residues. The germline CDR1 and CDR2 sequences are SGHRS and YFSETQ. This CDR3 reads CASSSIQGAGETQYF. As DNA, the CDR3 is TGCGCCAGCAGCTCAATACAGGGGGCTGGAGAGACCCAGTACTTC.

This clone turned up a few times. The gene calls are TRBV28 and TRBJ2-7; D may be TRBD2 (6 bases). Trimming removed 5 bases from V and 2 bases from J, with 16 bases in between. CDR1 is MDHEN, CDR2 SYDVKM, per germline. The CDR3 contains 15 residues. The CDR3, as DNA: TGTGCCAGCAGTCCCGCCGCGGGGAACCCCTACGAGCAGTACTTC. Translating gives CASSPAAGNPYEQYF.

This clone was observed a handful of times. The CDR3 loop reads CASSQAAGGPGEQFF. The CDR3 DNA reads TGTGCCAGCAGCCAAGCAGCGGGAGGGCCTGGTGAGCAGTTCTTC. The chain links TRBV14 to TRBJ2-1; 10 nucleotides match TRBD2. Germline V gene data show CDR1 as SGHDN and CDR2 as FVKESK. This CDR3 is built from 15 residues. With V trimmed by 1 base and J by 9 bases, 6 bases remained unmatched.

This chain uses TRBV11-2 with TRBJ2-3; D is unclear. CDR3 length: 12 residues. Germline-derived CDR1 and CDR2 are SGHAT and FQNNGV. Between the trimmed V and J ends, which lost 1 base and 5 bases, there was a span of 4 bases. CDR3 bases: TGTGCCAGCAGCTTAGCGGGAGATACGCAGTATTTT. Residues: CASSLAGDTQYF.

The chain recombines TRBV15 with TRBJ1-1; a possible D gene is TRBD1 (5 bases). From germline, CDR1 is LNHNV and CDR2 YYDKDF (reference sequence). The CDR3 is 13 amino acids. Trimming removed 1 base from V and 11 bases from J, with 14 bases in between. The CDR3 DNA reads TGTGCCACCAGCAGAGGTCGGGGGACGGGGGCTTTCTTT. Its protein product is CATSRGRGTGAFF.

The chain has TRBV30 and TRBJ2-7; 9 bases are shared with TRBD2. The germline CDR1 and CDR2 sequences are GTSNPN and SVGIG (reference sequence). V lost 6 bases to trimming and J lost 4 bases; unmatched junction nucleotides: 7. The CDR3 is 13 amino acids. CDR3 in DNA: TGTGCCTGTCTAGCGGGGTCGTTGTACGAGCAGTACTTC. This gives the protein CACLAGSLYEQYF. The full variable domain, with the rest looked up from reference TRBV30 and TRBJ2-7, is SQTIHQWPATLVQPVGSPLSLECTVEGTSNPNLYWYRQAAGRGLQLLFYSVGIGQISSEVPQNLSASRPQDRQFILSSKKLLLSDSGFYLCACLAGSLYEQYFGPGTRLTVT.

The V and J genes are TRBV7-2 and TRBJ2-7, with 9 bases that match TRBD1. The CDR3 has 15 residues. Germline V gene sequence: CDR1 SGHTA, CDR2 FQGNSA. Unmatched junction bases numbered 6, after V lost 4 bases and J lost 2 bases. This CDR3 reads CASSYYGTGTYEQYF. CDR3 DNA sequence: TGTGCCAGCAGCTATTATGGGACAGGGACCTACGAGCAGTACTTC.

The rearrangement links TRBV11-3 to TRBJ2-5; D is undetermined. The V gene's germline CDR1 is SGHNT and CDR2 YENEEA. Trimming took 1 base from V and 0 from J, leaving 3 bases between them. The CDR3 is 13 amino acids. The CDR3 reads CASSLAYQETQYF. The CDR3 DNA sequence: TGTGCCAGCAGCTTAGCGTACCAAGAGACCCAGTACTTC.